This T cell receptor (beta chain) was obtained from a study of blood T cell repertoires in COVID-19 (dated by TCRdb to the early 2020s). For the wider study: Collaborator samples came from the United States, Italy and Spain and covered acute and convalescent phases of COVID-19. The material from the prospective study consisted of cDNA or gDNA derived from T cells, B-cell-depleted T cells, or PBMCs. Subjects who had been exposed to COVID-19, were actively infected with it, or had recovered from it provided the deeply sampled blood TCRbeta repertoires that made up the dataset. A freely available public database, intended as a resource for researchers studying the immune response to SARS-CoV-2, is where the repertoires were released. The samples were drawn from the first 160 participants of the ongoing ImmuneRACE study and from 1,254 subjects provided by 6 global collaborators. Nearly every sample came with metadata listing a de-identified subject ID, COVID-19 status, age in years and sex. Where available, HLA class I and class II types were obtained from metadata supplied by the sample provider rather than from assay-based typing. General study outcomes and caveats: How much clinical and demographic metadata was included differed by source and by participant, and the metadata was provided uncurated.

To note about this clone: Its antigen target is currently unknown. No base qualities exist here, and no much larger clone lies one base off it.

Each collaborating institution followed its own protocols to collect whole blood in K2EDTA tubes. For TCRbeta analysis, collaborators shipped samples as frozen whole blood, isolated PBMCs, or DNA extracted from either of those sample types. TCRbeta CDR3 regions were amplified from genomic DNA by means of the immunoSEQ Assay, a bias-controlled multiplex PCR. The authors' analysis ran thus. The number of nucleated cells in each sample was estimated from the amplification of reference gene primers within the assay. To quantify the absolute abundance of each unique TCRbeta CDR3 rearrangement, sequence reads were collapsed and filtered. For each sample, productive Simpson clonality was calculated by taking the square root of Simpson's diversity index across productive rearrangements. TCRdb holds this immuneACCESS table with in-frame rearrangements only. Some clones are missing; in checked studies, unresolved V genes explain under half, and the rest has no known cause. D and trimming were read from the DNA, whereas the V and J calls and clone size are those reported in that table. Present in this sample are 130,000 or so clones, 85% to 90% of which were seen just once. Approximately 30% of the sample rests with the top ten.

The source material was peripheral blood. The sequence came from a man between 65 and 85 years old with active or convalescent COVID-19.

The DNA sequence follows: TGTGCCAGCAGTGTAATCGGGGCGGGGGGTGAAAAACTGTTTTTT. Its amino acids are CASSVIGAGGEKLFF. The chain is assembled from TRBV28 and TRBJ1-4; a tentative D call is TRBD1 (5 bases match). Inclusive of the bounding cysteine and phenylalanine, the CDR3 is 15 residues long. Here the CDR3 DNA is all that survives: 45 bases in frame from base 1. V and J are truncated by 5 bases and 7 bases respectively, leaving an intervening sequence of 17 bases. CDR1 is given as MDHEN and CDR2 as SYDVKM, both from the germline V gene.